These 30 T cell receptor beta chains came from one sample sequenced in a study of T-cell reconstitution after alpha-beta-depleted transplantation in children. TCRbeta library construction was performed incorporating unique molecular identifiers. One entry per CDR3 protein, called by TCRdb with MiXCR from the PCR reads. This sample has about a million distinct CDR3 sequences, with roughly 31% found just once. The material sequenced was PBMCs, mostly from graft donor cells, taken 360 days after TCRalphabeta/CD19-depleted stem cell transplant. These receptor sequences come from a boy in the first two years of life who had a stem cell transplant for SCID, so the T cells may come from the graft donor.

V is TRBV28 and J is TRBJ2-2, with 8 bases lining up with TRBD1. J lost 1 base, V lost 5 bases, and 9 bases had no gene match. There are 17 residues in the CDR3. Germline-derived CDR1 and CDR2 are MDHEN and SYDVKM. The DNA for the CDR3 is TGTGCCAGCAGTCCGCCCCCCGGGACAGGGAACACCGGGGAGCTGTTTTTT. This sequence encodes CASSPPPGTGNTGELFF.

V is TRBV4-2 and J is TRBJ2-1, with 10 bases identical to TRBD2. Losses at the gene ends were 0 bases for V and 0 bases for J; bases not matched to a gene: 11. Germline CDR1 LGHNA, CDR2 YNFKEQ. The CDR3 has 20 residues. The CDR3 DNA reads as TGTGCCAGCAGCCAAGATAACCCTAGCGGGGGCTTGAGCTCCTACAATGAGCAGTTCTTC. This translates into CASSQDNPSGGLSSYNEQFF.

The V and J genes are TRBV5-1 and TRBJ2-1; TRBD2 matches 9 bases. The germline gives CDR1 SGHRS, CDR2 YFSETQ. After removal of 0 bases from V and 7 bases from J, the junction contained 8 bases not matched to a gene. This CDR3 spans 16 amino acids. The CDR3 nucleotides are TGCGCCAGCAGCTTGGTCGGCGGGGGGGCCCGTAATGAGCAGTTCTTC. This gives the protein CASSLVGGGARNEQFF.

In nucleotides, the CDR3 is TGTGCCTTAGGGCAGCTCTCCTACAATGAGCAGTTCTTC. Protein sequence: CALGQLSYNEQFF. The genes are TRBV12-3 or TRBV12-4 and TRBJ2-1; D not certain. The V end lost 11 bases, the J end lost 0 bases, and 11 bases lay between the germline ends. The CDR3 runs 13 residues.

The chain carries TRBV20-1 and TRBJ2-7; TRBD2 might be the D (7 bases). The CDR3 length is 15 residues. The V gene's germline CDR1 is DFQATT and CDR2 SNEGSKA (reference sequence). V dropped 5 bases and J dropped 4 bases, with 21 bases sitting between them. The chain's CDR3 is CSAGGASWSVYEQYF. CDR3 bases: TGCAGTGCTGGGGGGGCTAGTTGGTCTGTTTACGAGCAGTACTTC.

J is TRBJ2-3 and V is TRBV7-7; D unclear. Per the germline V gene, CDR1 is SSHAT and CDR2 is FNYEAQ (reference sequence). The CDR3 runs 13 residues. V lost 5 bases and J lost 6, with 12 bases in between. The CDR3 nucleotides read TGTGCCAGCAGCGGGCAGATCGATGATACGCAGTATTTT. Protein sequence: CASSGQIDDTQYF.

The J gene is TRBJ2-7, the V gene TRBV4-2, with a weak D call TRBD1 (5 bases). This CDR3 is 18 amino acids long. From germline, CDR1 is LGHNA and CDR2 YNFKEQ. V shed 0 bases and J shed 0 bases, with 18 bases lying between them. The CDR3 sequence: CASSQEDGGADLSYEQYF. In nucleotides, the CDR3 is TGTGCCAGCAGCCAAGAAGATGGTGGGGCAGACCTCTCCTACGAGCAGTACTTC.

Comment on this clonotype: A junction boundary mismatches the germline segment, possibly from a read error. This CDR3 is CASSIRDRSNTEALF. The CDR3 coding sequence is TGTGCCAGTAGTATAAGGGACAGGTCAAACACTGAAGCTTTATTT. The chain couples TRBV19 to TRBJ1-1, with TRBD1 identical over 8 bases. The CDR3 extends over 15 amino acids. Germline V gene sequence: CDR1 LNHDA, CDR2 SQIVND (reference sequence).

Note on this clonotype: The CDR3 does not close with the conserved phenylalanine or tryptophan, likely indicating a read error. The genes are TRBV20-1 and TRBJ1-5; D uncertain. Trimming pared 3 bases from V and 4 bases from J, leaving 13 bases between. This CDR3 has 14 amino acids. CDR1 is DFQATT and CDR2 is SNEGSKA in the germline V gene (reference sequence). CDR3 residues: CSASVGSQNQPQHC. For the CDR3, the DNA is TGCAGTGCTAGCGTAGGGTCTCAGAATCAGCCCCAGCATTGT.

This clonotype was counted once. The V gene is TRBV7-3, the J gene TRBJ2-1; D possibly uses TRBD1 or TRBD2 (6 bases each). In germline, CDR1 is SGHTA, CDR2 FQGTGA. The CDR3 is 13 amino acids. Trimming removed 4 bases from V and 9 bases from J, with 13 bases in between. The CDR3 DNA sequence: TGTGCCAGCAGCTCTACCGGGGGCCGTGAGCAGTTCTTC. Protein: CASSSTGGREQFF.

The gene calls are TRBV18 and TRBJ1-1, with 8 positions matching TRBD1. V lost 6 bases, J lost 2 bases, and 11 bases stayed unmatched. This CDR3 contains 16 residues. CDR1 KGHSH and CDR2 LQKENI come from the germline V gene. CDR3 region: CASSTSKPGGNTEAFF. The CDR3 DNA reads as TGTGCCAGCTCTACCTCAAAGCCAGGGGGCAACACTGAAGCTTTCTTT.

This clonotype was seen more than once but under ten times. This chain connects TRBV2 to TRBJ1-5; 7 nucleotides line up with TRBD1. Germline V CDR1 and CDR2: SNHLY, FYNNEI. V trimming: 4 bases; J trimming: 1 base; junction bases outside the gene matches: 7. There are 16 residues in the CDR3. The CDR3 DNA sequence: TGTGCCAGCAGTGGAGGACAGGACGCGAGCAATCAGCCCCAGCATTTT. Its protein is CASSGGQDASNQPQHF. Using reference TRBV2 and TRBJ1-5 for the parts outside the CDR3, the full variable domain is EPEVTQTPSHQVTQMGQEVILRCVPISNHLYFYWYRQILGQKVEFLVSFYNNEISEKSEIFDDQFSVERPDGSNFTLKIRSTKLEDSAMYFCASSGGQDASNQPQHFGDGTRLSIL.

V usage is TRBV19 and J usage is TRBJ1-2, with D unresolved. CDR1 LNHDA and CDR2 SQIVND come from the germline V gene (reference sequence). The CDR3 spans 12 residues. Trimming shortened V by 6 bases and J by 7 bases, and 12 bases separated the two germline ends. The CDR3 DNA reads TGTGCCAGTAGCGATCTCCTGGGTGGCTACACCTTC. It yields the protein CASSDLLGGYTF.

This chain uses TRBV10-3 with TRBJ2-7; D may be TRBD1 (6 bases). Germline V lookup: CDR1 ENHRY, CDR2 SYGVKD. Trimming cost V 2 bases and J 7 bases, with 6 bases left between them. The CDR3 has 11 residues. Here the CDR3 reads CAISERGEQYF. In DNA, the CDR3 is TGTGCCATCAGTGAGAGGGGGGAGCAGTACTTC.

V and J are TRBV5-5 and TRBJ1-3; D unclear. Germline V gives CDR1 SGHKS, CDR2 YYEKEE (reference sequence). V was clipped by 4 bases and J by 3 bases, with 14 bases between them. CDR3 length equals 15 residues. The CDR3 coding sequence is TGTGCCAGCAGCCGGCGTGGGGTTGATGGAAACACCATATATTTT. Translating gives CASSRRGVDGNTIYF. The whole variable domain, filled in from reference TRBV5-5 and TRBJ1-3, reads DAGVTQSPTHLIKTRGQQVTLRCSPISGHKSVSWYQQVLGQGPQFIFQYYEKEERGRGNFPDRFSARQFPNYSSELNVNALLLGDSALYLCASSRRGVDGNTIYFGEGSWLTVV.

V and J are TRBV2 and TRBJ2-7, with D possibly being TRBD2 (5 bases). Germline V gene sequence: CDR1 SNHLY, CDR2 FYNNEI. There are 14 residues in the CDR3. Between the trimmed V and J ends, which lost 3 bases and 1 base, there was a span of 10 bases. CDR3 nucleotide sequence: TGTGCCAGCAGTGAGGGGAGAGCTTCCTACGAGCAGTACTTC. Translating it yields CASSEGRASYEQYF.

This clonotype was found a few times. The V call is TRBV20-1, the J call TRBJ2-3; D unresolved. This CDR3 spans 14 amino acids. The germline V gene encodes CDR1 DFQATT and CDR2 SNEGSKA (reference sequence). Trimming shortened V by 1 base and J by 2 bases, and 10 bases separated the two germline ends. CDR3 nucleotide sequence: TGCAGTGCTAGAGGCACACGGACCACAGATACGCAGTATTTT. It translates to CSARGTRTTDTQYF.

The chain links TRBV12-3 or TRBV12-4 to TRBJ1-5, with D hard to call. The CDR3 extends over 14 amino acids. V was pared by 6 bases and J by 4 bases, with 13 bases between. In nucleotides, the CDR3 is TGTGCCAGCAGCCCCGGACTGACGAATCAGCCCCAGCATTTT. It is translated as CASSPGLTNQPQHF.

V and J are TRBV29-1 and TRBJ2-3; 10 nucleotides agree with TRBD2. The V segment lost 4 bases and the J segment 4 bases; nucleotides outside the gene matches: 5. The CDR3 is 14 amino acids. From germline, CDR1 is SQVTM and CDR2 ANQGSEA. The CDR3 loop is CSVGSGTSADTQYF. In DNA form, the CDR3 reads TGCAGCGTTGGGTCCGGGACTAGCGCAGATACGCAGTATTTT.

This chain connects TRBV11-2 to TRBJ2-1; D possibly corresponds to TRBD1 (7 bases). The ends were cut back, 3 bases at V and 0 bases at J, with 18 bases in the middle. The CDR3 is made up of 18 amino acids. Germline CDR1 reads SGHAT; CDR2 reads FQNNGV. The CDR3 is CASSFRVRQGLSYNEQFF. DNA of the CDR3: TGTGCCAGCAGCTTCAGGGTTCGACAGGGACTCTCCTACAATGAGCAGTTCTTC.

This rearrangement joins TRBV7-3 to TRBJ2-3, with 9 bases matching TRBD2. The V and J ends lost 2 bases and 13 bases, in that order; junction bases with no gene match: 4. Per germline, CDR1 SGHTA and CDR2 FQGTGA. This CDR3 region has 12 residues. CDR3 DNA sequence: TGTGCCAGCAGCTTAGCGGGGGGGCCCGAGTATTTT. Its translation is CASSLAGGPEYF.

This clonotype showed up just a few times. V is TRBV20-1 and J is TRBJ1-2, with 7 bases aligning to TRBD1. CDR3 size: 10 residues. From germline, CDR1 is DFQATT and CDR2 SNEGSKA (reference sequence). Trimming removed 5 bases from V and 8 bases from J; junction bases left unmatched: 2. CDR3 sequence: CSAGQVGYTF. CDR3 nucleotide sequence: TGCAGTGCTGGACAGGTCGGCTACACCTTC.

The V gene is TRBV7-8, the J gene TRBJ1-1, with D perhaps TRBD1 (5 bases). This CDR3 is built from 15 residues. Trimming took off 0 bases at V and 4 bases at J, with 12 bases between the two ends. Germline CDR1 is SGHVS and CDR2 is FQNEAQ. CDR3 amino acids: CASSLAPRVGTEAFF. CDR3 DNA sequence: TGTGCCAGCAGCTTAGCGCCCAGGGTGGGCACTGAAGCTTTCTTT.

V gene TRBV15 combines with J gene TRBJ1-5; D remains unclear. The germline V gene has CDR1 LNHNV and CDR2 YYDKDF (reference sequence). V gave up 4 bases and J gave up 5 bases, with 15 bases separating them. The CDR3 runs to 15 residues. The CDR3 DNA sequence: TGTGCCACCAGCAAGGCAGTTGGGGATTATCAGCCCCAGCATTTT. This gives the protein CATSKAVGDYQPQHF. Based on the CDR3 plus reference TRBV15 and TRBJ1-5, the full variable domain is DAMVIQNPRYQVTQFGKPVTLSCSQTLNHNVMYWYQQKSSQAPKLLFHYYDKDFNNEADTPDNFQSRRPNTSFCFLDIRSPGLGDTAMYLCATSKAVGDYQPQHFGDGTRLSIL.

This clonotype was counted between two and nine times. V usage is TRBV12-5 and J usage is TRBJ2-1, with TRBD2 matching 11 bases. The CDR3 extends over 15 amino acids. Germline-derived CDR1 and CDR2 are LGHNT and FRNRAP. With 5 bases clipped from V and 9 bases from J, the junction kept 9 bases outside the gene matches. The CDR3 DNA reads TGTGCTAGTGGTCAGACTAGCGGGGAAGTAGGTGAGCAGTTCTTC. Protein product: CASGQTSGEVGEQFF.

This clonotype has just a few counts. This rearrangement joins TRBV10-3 to TRBJ2-1, with 9 nucleotides matching TRBD2. CDR3 size: 16 residues. With 5 bases clipped from V and 3 bases from J, the junction kept 8 bases outside the gene matches. Germline CDR1 is ENHRY and CDR2 is SYGVKD. DNA for the CDR3: TGTGCCATCAGTTCACCCGAGCGGGGGGACTACAATGAGCAGTTCTTC. Encoded protein: CAISSPERGDYNEQFF.

This clonotype was seen a few times. The V and J genes are TRBV29-1 and TRBJ1-2, with 9 bases lining up with TRBD1. The germline gives CDR1 SQVTM, CDR2 ANQGSEA. V dropped 6 bases and J dropped 5; count of bases not matched to a gene: 7. CDR3 length equals 13 residues. CDR3 amino acids: CSVRQGVSYGYTF. The CDR3 DNA reads as TGCAGCGTCCGACAGGGGGTTAGTTATGGCTACACCTTC.

The chain has TRBV20-1 and TRBJ2-7; D is perhaps TRBD1 (6 bases). The CDR3 totals 13 residues. With 5 bases removed from V and 1 base from J, the gap between germline ends came to 12 bases. Looked up from germline, CDR1 is DFQATT and CDR2 is SNEGSKA (reference sequence). The CDR3: CSADRDISYEQYF. The CDR3 DNA follows: TGCAGTGCTGACCGGGACATATCCTACGAGCAGTACTTC.

For this clonotype: This may stem from a read error, because a much larger clone lies one nucleotide away. CDR3 DNA: TGCAGTGCTAGTGGGGTCAATGAGCAGTTCTTC. Encoded protein: CSASGVNEQFF. The chain employs TRBV20-1 and TRBJ2-1; D not resolved. V was cut by 3 bases and J by 6 bases, with 6 bases left in between. The length of the CDR3 is 11 residues. Per germline, CDR1 DFQATT and CDR2 SNEGSKA (reference sequence).

This clonotype was observed a few times. The J gene is TRBJ2-3, the V gene TRBV5-5; the match to TRBD1 covers 8 bases. V lost 7 bases and J lost 3; bases outside the gene matches: 10. Per germline, CDR1 SGHKS and CDR2 YYEKEE (reference sequence). CDR3 length: 15 residues. The CDR3 reads CASEQGEWKTDTQYF. CDR3 nucleotide sequence: TGTGCCAGCGAACAGGGGGAATGGAAGACAGATACGCAGTATTTT.